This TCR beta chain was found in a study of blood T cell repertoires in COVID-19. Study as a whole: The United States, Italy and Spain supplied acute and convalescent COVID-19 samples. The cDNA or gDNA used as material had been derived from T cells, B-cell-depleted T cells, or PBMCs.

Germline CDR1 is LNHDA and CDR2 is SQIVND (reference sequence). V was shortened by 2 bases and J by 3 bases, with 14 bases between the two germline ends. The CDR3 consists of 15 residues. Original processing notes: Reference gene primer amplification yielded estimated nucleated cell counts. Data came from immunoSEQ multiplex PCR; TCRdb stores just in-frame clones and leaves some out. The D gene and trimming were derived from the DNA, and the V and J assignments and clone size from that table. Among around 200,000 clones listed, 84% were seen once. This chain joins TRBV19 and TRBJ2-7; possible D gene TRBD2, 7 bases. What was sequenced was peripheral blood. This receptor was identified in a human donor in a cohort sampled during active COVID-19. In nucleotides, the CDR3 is TGTGCCAGTAGTATACGAGGAGGGGGGGGCTACGAGCAGTACTTC. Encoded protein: CASSIRGGGGYEQYF.